The TCR beta chain described here comes from a study of T cells in localized non-small cell lung cancer. From germline, CDR1 is LGHNA and CDR2 YSLEER. The CDR3 runs 12 residues. V was trimmed by 1 base and J by 5 bases, leaving 2 bases between them. TCRdb's copy holds only in-frame clones and misses some; the assay was immunoSEQ multiplex PCR. The sample includes about 11,000 clones, approximately 90% of them seen just once. The specimen was peripheral blood, collected before any cancer treatment. The chain employs TRBV4-3 and TRBJ2-2, with no clear D. The TCR was taken from an older male donor with stage III lung adenocarcinoma. For the CDR3, the DNA is TGCGCCAGCAGCCAAGTAACCGGGGAGCTGTTTTTT. It translates to CASSQVTGELFF.